The next 23 T cell receptor beta chains were all read from a single sample in a study of cytomegalovirus exposure and HLA in healthy donors (dated by TCRdb to about 2017). Receptors were amplified or captured by the immunoSEQ multiplex PCR assay. A mixture of 60 forward primers for TCR Vbeta segments and 13 reverse primers for TCR Jbeta segments was used in the multiplex PCR. The table was pulled from immuneACCESS by TCRdb, which kept in-frame rearrangements only. Such tables lose some clones; where checked, under half of the loss comes from unresolved V genes, and the rest has no known cause. The sample table holds approximately 150,000 clones, of which about four fifths were seen once. The ten largest make up about 4.3% of the sample. The sequenced sample was PBMCs. The receptors come from a man aged 35 to 55 in good health and CMV-seronegative.

The chain carries TRBV6-5 and TRBJ1-1; 8 bases are a match to TRBD1. Germline V gene sequence: CDR1 MNHEY, CDR2 SVGAGI. V was pared by 7 bases and J by 2 bases, with 9 bases of the junction left unmatched. The CDR3 consists of 15 residues. CDR3 protein: CASKPAGGLNTEAFF. For the CDR3, the DNA is TGTGCCAGCAAACCGGCAGGGGGCCTCAACACTGAAGCTTTCTTT.

This chain connects TRBV29-1 to TRBJ1-1; 11 nucleotides align to TRBD1. Germline V lookup: CDR1 SQVTM, CDR2 ANQGSEA. Trimming took 7 bases from V and 6 from J; bases not matched to a gene: 4. The CDR3 covers 12 residues. The CDR3 protein is CSAGQGGPEAFF. Written as DNA, the CDR3 is TGCAGCGCGGGACAGGGGGGCCCTGAAGCTTTCTTT. The full variable domain, rest sourced from reference TRBV29-1 and TRBJ1-1, is SAVISQKPSRDICQRGTSLTIQCQVDSQVTMMFWYRQQPGQSLTLIATANQGSEATYESGFVIDKFPISRPNLTFSTLTVSNMSPEDSSIYLCSAGQGGPEAFFGQGTRLTVV.

With regard to this clone: The same CDR3 also results from other DNA sequences found in this sample. The CDR3 is CASSIGLAKNIQYF. CDR3 bases: TGTGCCAGTAGTATAGGGCTAGCCAAAAACATTCAGTACTTC. The chain links TRBV19 to TRBJ2-4, with no clear D. This CDR3 spans 14 amino acids. Trimming left V 1 base short and J 0 bases short, with 4 bases between. The V gene's germline CDR1 is LNHDA and CDR2 SQIVND (reference sequence).

The rearrangement joins TRBV9 to TRBJ2-5; 7 bases match TRBD1. Germline CDR1 is SGDLS and CDR2 is YYNGEE. With 0 bases clipped from V and 2 bases from J, the junction kept 4 bases outside the gene matches. The CDR3 spans 15 residues. CDR3 residues: CASSVEGAGQETQYF. The DNA for the CDR3 is TGTGCCAGCAGCGTAGAGGGGGCAGGGCAAGAGACCCAGTACTTC. Together with reference TRBV9 and TRBJ2-5, the CDR3 gives the full variable domain: DSGVTQTPKHLITATGQRVTLRCSPRSGDLSVYWYQQSLDQGLQFLIQYYNGEERAKGNILERFSAQQFPDLHSELNLSSLELGDSALYFCASSVEGAGQETQYFGPGTRLLVL.

This clone appeared a single time. The rearrangement joins TRBV6-5 to TRBJ2-7; 8 nucleotides align to TRBD1. V was pared by 2 bases and J by 3 bases, with 9 bases of the junction left unmatched. Germline V gene sequence: CDR1 MNHEY, CDR2 SVGAGI. The CDR3 runs 16 residues. The CDR3, as DNA: TGTGCCAGCAGTTACAGCCGGGACAGGAGGTTCTACGAGCAGTACTTC. Its protein product is CASSYSRDRRFYEQYF.

This chain connects TRBV6-5 to TRBJ2-5, with 7 bases identical to TRBD2. The J segment lost 2 bases and the V segment lost 7 bases, leaving 10 bases of the junction unmatched. The germline CDR1 and CDR2 sequences are MNHEY and SVGAGI. This CDR3 is built from 15 residues. In DNA form, the CDR3 reads TGTGCCAGCAAACGGAGCGGGGCGATTCAAGAGACCCAGTACTTC. This encodes CASKRSGAIQETQYF.

The chain recombines TRBV9 with TRBJ1-6; tentatively, D is TRBD1 (5 bases). Germline CDR1 and CDR2: SGDLS and YYNGEE. The CDR3 sequence is 13 residues long. Trimming cost V 2 bases and J 7 bases, with 7 bases left between them. The chain's CDR3 is CASSVYRNSPLHF. The CDR3 nucleotides are TGTGCCAGCAGCGTTTACAGGAATTCACCCCTCCACTTT.

The V call is TRBV29-1, the J call TRBJ1-1; TRBD1 agrees at 9 bases. The V and J ends lost 2 bases and 5 bases, in that order; junction bases with no gene match: 3. CDR3 length equals 13 residues. Germline CDR1 is SQVTM and CDR2 is ANQGSEA. Written as DNA, the CDR3 is TGCAGCGTTGAATACAGGGGGCAGACTGAAGCTTTCTTT. Translation gives CSVEYRGQTEAFF.

DNA for the CDR3: TGTGCCAGCAGCTCGACAGGGAGCCAAGAGACCCAGTACTTC. It yields the protein CASSSTGSQETQYF. The chain carries TRBV11-2 and TRBJ2-5, with 7 bases that match TRBD1. Germline trimming cut 4 bases from V and 1 base from J; bases unmatched to any gene: 3. Germline CDR1 SGHAT, CDR2 FQNNGV. The length of the CDR3 is 14 residues.

The V call is TRBV6-1, the J call TRBJ2-3; tentatively, D is TRBD2 (5 bases). V lost 2 bases, J lost 0 bases, and 6 bases lay in between. CDR1 is MNHNS and CDR2 is SASEGT in the germline V gene. CDR3 length: 14 amino acids. Here the CDR3 reads CASSETSSTDTQYF. The DNA of the CDR3 is TGTGCCAGCAGTGAAACTAGTAGCACAGATACGCAGTATTTT.

The chain recombines TRBV19 with TRBJ2-3, with 10 nucleotides matching TRBD1. Germline loops: CDR1 LNHDA, CDR2 SQIVND (reference sequence). The CDR3 contains 13 residues. V dropped 8 bases and J dropped 3; count of bases not matched to a gene: 2. CDR3 sequence reads: CASGTGDTDTQYF. In DNA, the CDR3 is TGTGCCAGTGGGACAGGGGATACAGATACGCAGTATTTT.

The chain is built from TRBV9 and TRBJ1-6; 7 positions match TRBD1. Germline V gives CDR1 SGDLS, CDR2 YYNGEE. V was pared by 0 bases and J by 7 bases, with 4 bases of the junction left unmatched. This CDR3 has 15 amino acids. CDR3 sequence reads: CASSVDGTANSPLHF. DNA for the CDR3: TGTGCCAGCAGCGTAGATGGGACAGCCAATTCACCCCTCCACTTT.

The genes are TRBV19 and TRBJ2-6, with 9 bases fitting TRBD1. The junction had 19 bases not matched to a gene; V was cut back by 10 bases and J by 0 bases. CDR3 length: 20 amino acids. Germline V gene lookup returns CDR1 LNHDA and CDR2 SQIVND (reference sequence). CDR3 coding DNA: TGTGCCACCCGCAACAGGGGGCGACGCGGAAACTACTCTGGGGCCAACGTCCTGACTTTC. It is translated as CATRNRGRRGNYSGANVLTF.

The chain links TRBV30 to TRBJ2-2, with 15 bases identical to TRBD2. The CDR3 extends over 16 amino acids. The germline gives CDR1 GTSNPN, CDR2 SVGIG (reference sequence). The J segment lost 6 bases and the V segment lost 7 bases, leaving 9 bases of the junction unmatched. Here the CDR3 DNA reads TGTGCCTCCACCTCCGGACTAGCGGGGGGGCCCGGGGAGCTGTTTTTT. Translation gives CASTSGLAGGPGELFF.

This sequence joins TRBV9 and TRBJ2-1; D possibly corresponds to TRBD2 (6 bases). This CDR3 region has 16 residues. In germline, CDR1 is SGDLS, CDR2 YYNGEE. Trimming removed 3 bases from V and 8 bases from J, with 21 bases in between. The DNA for the CDR3 is TGTGCCAGCAGCGATAAGGTAGCGGAGCCATCCCATGAGCAGTTCTTC. Its protein is CASSDKVAEPSHEQFF.

The chain employs TRBV5-4 and TRBJ2-7, with TRBD2 matching over 14 bases. Losses at the gene ends were 4 bases for V and 2 bases for J; bases not matched to a gene: 2. Germline V gene sequence: CDR1 SGHNT, CDR2 YYREEE (reference sequence). This CDR3 is 15 amino acids long. CDR3 in amino acids: CASSGGLAGAYEQYF. CDR3 coding DNA: TGTGCCAGCAGCGGGGGACTAGCGGGGGCCTACGAGCAGTACTTC.

The rearrangement uses TRBV28 and TRBJ1-2, with no clear D. CDR3 size: 12 residues. The V gene's germline CDR1 is MDHEN and CDR2 SYDVKM. Trimming took 5 bases from V and 2 from J, leaving 6 bases between them. CDR3 residues: CASSGRNYGYTF. The CDR3 DNA follows: TGTGCCAGCAGTGGGAGGAACTATGGCTACACCTTC.

CDR3 sequence (DNA): TGCAGCGTTGTACGGGGTAGGACTGAAGCTTTCTTT. Translating it yields CSVVRGRTEAFF. The chain recombines TRBV29-1 with TRBJ1-1, with unresolved D. CDR3 size: 12 residues. The ends were cut back, 4 bases at V and 5 bases at J, with 11 bases in the middle. Germline V CDR1 and CDR2: SQVTM, ANQGSEA. Supplemented by reference TRBV29-1 and TRBJ1-1, the full variable domain reads SAVISQKPSRDICQRGTSLTIQCQVDSQVTMMFWYRQQPGQSLTLIATANQGSEATYESGFVIDKFPISRPNLTFSTLTVSNMSPEDSSIYLCSVVRGRTEAFFGQGTRLTVV.

The gene calls are TRBV5-1 and TRBJ1-1; 9 bases map to TRBD1. V was clipped by 4 bases and J by 5 bases; unmatched bases: 12. The CDR3 is 16 residues long. The germline V gene has CDR1 SGHRS and CDR2 YFSETQ. The CDR3 coding sequence is TGCGCCAGCAGCCCTGGGACAGGGATTCTTATGACTGAAGCTTTCTTT. Translation: CASSPGTGILMTEAFF.

The J gene is TRBJ1-2, the V gene TRBV5-1; 7 bases line up with TRBD1. J was trimmed by 1 base and V by 6 bases; bases with no gene match: 9. Germline V gene sequence: CDR1 SGHRS, CDR2 YFSETQ. This CDR3 contains 15 residues. The CDR3 nucleotides read TGCGCCAGCACCCCGGGGACAGTCGATAACTATGGCTACACCTTC. Translated, it gives CASTPGTVDNYGYTF.

This chain uses TRBV6-1 with TRBJ2-7; 8 bases are a match to TRBD1. The germline V gene has CDR1 MNHNS and CDR2 SASEGT. V was clipped by 1 base and J by 4 bases; unmatched bases: 6. The CDR3 length is 15 residues. CDR3 DNA sequence: TGTGCCAGCAGTGAAGTAGGTACAGGGGGTTACGAGCAGTACTTC. Its protein product is CASSEVGTGGYEQYF.

This clone was recorded only once. The chain links TRBV6-5 to TRBJ2-3, with 9 bases lining up with TRBD1. The CDR3 has 15 amino acids. V was pared by 0 bases and J by 9 bases, with 7 bases of the junction left unmatched. CDR1 is MNHEY and CDR2 is SVGAGI in the germline V gene. As DNA, the CDR3 is TGTGCCAGCAGTTACTCGGGACAGGGTTTTGGAACGCAGTATTTT. Translated, it gives CASSYSGQGFGTQYF.

The chain is built from TRBV5-6 and TRBJ2-3; TRBD2 matches at 11 bases. Looked up from germline, CDR1 is SGHDT and CDR2 is YYEEEE. V dropped 4 bases and J dropped 1; count of bases not matched to a gene: 5. CDR3 size: 16 residues. CDR3 nucleotides: TGTGCCAGCAGCCGCACTAGCGGGGGAGGCACAGATACGCAGTATTTT. The encoded protein is CASSRTSGGGTDTQYF.